The 21 T cell receptor beta chains in this list originate from one sample, sequenced in a study of T cell changes during pregnancy in multiple sclerosis. Sequenced by immunoSEQ multiplex PCR; TCRdb stores in-frame clones only, minus some. The sample lists 40,000 to 50,000 clones; 85% to 95% were seen once. Sequenced material: CD4+ T cells from peripheral blood mononuclear cells, taken in the third trimester of pregnancy. These receptors were obtained from a female donor with multiple sclerosis, enrolled in a pregnancy study.

This chain links TRBV6-1 with TRBJ1-5; no clear D. Germline V CDR1 and CDR2: MNHNS, SASEGT. The CDR3 totals 12 residues. Deletions cut 7 bases from V and 2 bases from J, with 6 bases between. CDR3 amino acids: CASKQGNQPQHF. In nucleotides, the CDR3 is TGTGCCAGCAAACAAGGCAATCAGCCCCAGCATTTT.

The genes are TRBV6-5 and TRBJ1-1; D possibly corresponds to TRBD1 (5 bases). V lost 5 bases and J 1 base, leaving 11 bases between the germline ends. Germline V gene sequence: CDR1 MNHEY, CDR2 SVGAGI. CDR3 length: 14 residues. CDR3 in DNA: TGTGCCAGCAGTGCCCTGGGGGGGAACACTGAAGCTTTCTTT. Amino acids: CASSALGGNTEAFF.

The chain couples TRBV28 to TRBJ2-1, with 9 nucleotides matching TRBD2. The junction had 6 bases not matched to a gene; V was cut back by 5 bases and J by 4 bases. The germline CDR1 and CDR2 sequences are MDHEN and SYDVKM. This CDR3 comprises 15 residues. The CDR3 loop is CASSNSGSWYNEQFF. Here the CDR3 DNA reads TGTGCCAGCAGTAATAGCGGGAGTTGGTACAATGAGCAGTTCTTC.

A word on this clone: At one end, the junction sequence differs from germline, possibly due to a read error. The chain uses TRBV28 and TRBJ2-3, with 12 bases that match TRBD2. This CDR3 contains 14 residues. Germline V gives CDR1 MDHEN, CDR2 SYDVKM. This chain's CDR3 is CASSLNLLAGGPRF. CDR3 DNA: TGTGCCAGCAGCCTAAACCTACTAGCGGGGGGTCCTCGTTTT.

This clone was seen just once. CDR3 in amino acids: CAWSVGLAGVYEQYF. Here the CDR3 DNA reads TGTGCCTGGAGTGTTGGGCTAGCGGGAGTATACGAGCAGTACTTC. The gene calls are TRBV30 and TRBJ2-7; TRBD2 agrees at 10 bases. Germline V gives CDR1 GTSNPN, CDR2 SVGIG (reference sequence). After removal of 0 bases from V and 4 bases from J, the junction contained 6 bases not matched to a gene. This CDR3 has 15 residues.

The chain links TRBV7-3 to TRBJ2-5; no reliable D call. The end of the DNA is better explained by TRBJ2-7, so the J call may be wrong. The CDR3 consists of 13 residues. CDR1 is SGHTA and CDR2 is FQGTGA in the germline V gene. CDR3 loop: CASSLTAGYEQYF. The CDR3 DNA sequence: TGTGCCAGCAGCTTAACAGCAGGCTACGAGCAGTACTTC.

The DNA for the CDR3 is TGTGCCAGCAGCTTTGTGGGAGTAGGCACCGGGGAGCTGTTTTTT. This sequence encodes CASSFVGVGTGELFF. The V and J genes are TRBV5-5 and TRBJ2-2; perhaps TRBD2 as D (5 bases). V gave up 2 bases and J gave up 4 bases, with 12 bases separating them. This CDR3 is built from 15 residues. Germline CDR1 is SGHKS and CDR2 is YYEKEE (reference sequence).

The chain joins TRBV10-3 to TRBJ2-3; 9 nucleotides agree with TRBD2. The CDR3 is 24 amino acids. Germline V gives CDR1 ENHRY, CDR2 SYGVKD. V gave up 4 bases and J gave up 3 bases; unmatched junction bases: 32. The CDR3 sequence: CAISAALGEGPKASGMRETDTQYF. The CDR3 DNA sequence: TGTGCCATCAGTGCCGCTTTGGGGGAGGGGCCGAAGGCTAGCGGGATGAGAGAAACAGATACGCAGTATTTT.

The J gene is TRBJ2-1, the V gene TRBV7-2, with TRBD2 identical over 8 bases. CDR1 and CDR2 from the germline V gene are SGHTA and FQGNSA. CDR3 length: 15 residues. V dropped 5 bases and J dropped 2; count of bases not matched to a gene: 5. The CDR3 here is CASSAGGGPYNEQFF. In nucleotides, the CDR3 is TGTGCCAGCAGCGCCGGGGGGGGCCCCTACAATGAGCAGTTCTTC.

This clone was observed once. The chain recombines TRBV30 with TRBJ1-2; D may be TRBD1 (5 bases). Per germline, CDR1 GTSNPN and CDR2 SVGIG (reference sequence). Trimming took 5 bases from V and 3 from J, leaving 10 bases between them. The CDR3 extends over 12 amino acids. The CDR3 coding sequence is TGTGCCTGGTCCGACAGATACTATGGCTACACCTTC. This gives the protein CAWSDRYYGYTF.

The chain carries TRBV6-5 and TRBJ2-1; 9 bases align to TRBD1. CDR3 size: 15 residues. Germline CDR1 and CDR2: MNHEY and SVGAGI. V was clipped by 5 bases and J by 8 bases; unmatched bases: 10. CDR3 loop: CASSRPWTGVHEQFF. CDR3 sequence (DNA): TGTGCCAGCAGTCGCCCATGGACAGGGGTCCATGAGCAGTTCTTC.

A single count supports this clone. V gene TRBV5-4 combines with J gene TRBJ2-2; 10 nucleotides match TRBD1. Per germline, CDR1 SGHNT and CDR2 YYREEE (reference sequence). The CDR3 runs 17 residues. J gave up 4 bases and V 1 base, and 7 bases lay outside the gene matches. The CDR3 here is CASSLPGTGVITGELFF. The CDR3 coding sequence is TGTGCCAGCAGCTTGCCCGGGACAGGGGTGATCACCGGGGAGCTGTTTTTT.

The chain combines TRBV5-8 with TRBJ2-3; D may be TRBD1 (5 bases). The V and J ends lost 3 bases and 3 bases respectively, with 20 bases between them. CDR1 and CDR2 from the germline V gene are SGHTS and YDEGEE. The CDR3 is 17 residues long. The CDR3 DNA is TGTGCCAGCAGCTACAAGGGGAATCCAGCCCTAACAGATACGCAGTATTTT. This codes for CASSYKGNPALTDTQYF.

CDR3 sequence (DNA): TGTGCCAGCAGCTTAGGAGGGATCACAGATACGCAGTATTTT. Translation gives CASSLGGITDTQYF. The chain uses TRBV7-9 and TRBJ2-3, with a weak D call TRBD2 (5 bases). From germline, CDR1 is SEHNR and CDR2 FQNEAQ (reference sequence). V was shortened by 1 base and J by 2 bases, with 7 bases between the two germline ends. The CDR3 totals 14 residues.

This chain uses TRBV7-9 with TRBJ2-1; 12 nucleotides agree with TRBD1. The V gene end was trimmed by 5 bases and the J gene end by 1 base; junction bases not matched to a gene: 9. Germline V gene sequence: CDR1 SEHNR, CDR2 FQNEAQ (reference sequence). This CDR3 region has 18 residues. The CDR3 DNA reads TGTGCCAGCAGCGGGACAGGGGGCGAGGGACGGTCCTACAATGAGCAGTTCTTC. Its protein is CASSGTGGEGRSYNEQFF. Looking up the rest from reference TRBV7-9 and TRBJ2-1 gives the full variable domain: DTGVSQNPRHKITKRGQNVTFRCDPISEHNRLYWYRQTLGQGPEFLTYFQNEAQLEKSRLLSDRFSAERPKGSFSTLEIQRTEQGDSAMYLCASSGTGGEGRSYNEQFFGPGTRLTVL.

This clone was detected only once. This rearrangement joins TRBV7-3 to TRBJ2-2, with D hard to call. The germline V gene has CDR1 SGHTA and CDR2 FQGTGA. V lost 2 bases to trimming and J lost 4 bases, with 8 bases between them. The CDR3 loop spans 14 amino acids. This CDR3 is CASSLVSGTGELFF. The CDR3 DNA reads TGTGCCAGCAGCTTAGTGTCAGGCACCGGGGAGCTGTTTTTT.

CDR3 protein: CASSTTSGRGTDTQYF. The CDR3, as DNA: TGTGCCAGCAGCACGACTAGCGGGAGGGGGACAGATACGCAGTATTTT. V is TRBV5-4 and J is TRBJ2-3; 14 nucleotides match TRBD2. Germline lookup yields CDR1 SGHNT and CDR2 YYREEE (reference sequence). V trimming: 4 bases; J trimming: 3 bases; junction bases outside the gene matches: 4. This CDR3 comprises 16 residues.

The chain joins TRBV4-3 to TRBJ2-6; unclear D gene. Trimming removed 0 bases at V and 0 bases at J, with 12 bases between. The CDR3 totals 18 residues. Germline V gene data show CDR1 as LGHNA and CDR2 as YSLEER. The CDR3 is CASSQDWVSNSGANVLTF. For the CDR3, the DNA is TGCGCCAGCAGCCAAGATTGGGTTAGCAACTCTGGGGCCAACGTCCTGACTTTC.

V is TRBV5-4 and J is TRBJ1-1, with 11 nucleotides matching TRBD1. CDR1 and CDR2 (germline): SGHNT, YYREEE (reference sequence). CDR3 length equals 16 residues. J gave up 2 bases and V 4 bases, and 7 bases lay outside the gene matches. For the CDR3, the DNA is TGTGCCAGCAGCACGGACAGGGGGCATGGTAACACTGAAGCTTTCTTT. Translated, it gives CASSTDRGHGNTEAFF.

This sequence joins TRBV7-3 and TRBJ2-2; 9 nucleotides align to TRBD2. The trim removed 0 bases at V and 6 bases at J, leaving 8 bases unmatched. The CDR3 totals 17 residues. Germline CDR1 is SGHTA and CDR2 is FQGTGA. The CDR3 nucleotides are TGTGCCAGCAGCTTAACTGGTGGCGGGAGGGCCTCCGGGGAGCTGTTTTTT. Amino acid sequence: CASSLTGGGRASGELFF.

DNA for the CDR3: TGCGCCAGCAGCCCGGGGACAGGTCGGTCCTACGAGCAGTACTTC. Translation: CASSPGTGRSYEQYF. V and J are TRBV5-1 and TRBJ2-7; 8 nucleotides match TRBD1. The germline V gene encodes CDR1 SGHRS and CDR2 YFSETQ. The CDR3 extends over 15 amino acids. Losses at the gene ends were 4 bases for V and 1 base for J; bases not matched to a gene: 7.